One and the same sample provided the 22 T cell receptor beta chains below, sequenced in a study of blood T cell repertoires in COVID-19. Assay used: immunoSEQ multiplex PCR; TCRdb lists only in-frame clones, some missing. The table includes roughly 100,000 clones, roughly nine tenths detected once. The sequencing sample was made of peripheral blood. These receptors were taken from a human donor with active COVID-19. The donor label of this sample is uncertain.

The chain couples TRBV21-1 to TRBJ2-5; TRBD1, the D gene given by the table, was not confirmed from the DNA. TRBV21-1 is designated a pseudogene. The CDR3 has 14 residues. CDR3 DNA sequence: TGTGCCAGCAGCAGGGGCGAGCAGGGCCAGACCCAGTACTTC. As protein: CASSRGEQGQTQYF.

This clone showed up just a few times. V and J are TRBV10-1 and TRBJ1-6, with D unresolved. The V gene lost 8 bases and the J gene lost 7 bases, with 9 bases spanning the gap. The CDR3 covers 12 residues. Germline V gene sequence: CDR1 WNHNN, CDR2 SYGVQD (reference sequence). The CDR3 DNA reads TGCGCCAGCCCAGGACTGAATTCACCCCTCCACTTT. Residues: CASPGLNSPLHF.

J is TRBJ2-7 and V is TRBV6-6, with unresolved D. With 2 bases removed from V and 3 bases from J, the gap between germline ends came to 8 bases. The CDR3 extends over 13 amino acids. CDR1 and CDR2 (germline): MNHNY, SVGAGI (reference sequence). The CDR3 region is CASSYTVIYEQYF. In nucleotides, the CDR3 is TGTGCCAGCAGTTACACGGTTATCTACGAGCAGTACTTC.

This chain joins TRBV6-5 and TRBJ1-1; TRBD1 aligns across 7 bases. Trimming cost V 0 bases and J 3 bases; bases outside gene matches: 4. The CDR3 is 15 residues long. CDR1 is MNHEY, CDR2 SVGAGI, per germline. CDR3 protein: CASSYSHRGDTEAFF. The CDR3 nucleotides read TGTGCCAGCAGTTACTCTCACAGGGGAGACACTGAAGCTTTCTTT.

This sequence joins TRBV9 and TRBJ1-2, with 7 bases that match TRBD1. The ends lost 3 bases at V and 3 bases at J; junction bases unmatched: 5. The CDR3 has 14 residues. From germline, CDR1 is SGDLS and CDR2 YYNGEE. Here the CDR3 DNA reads TGTGCCAGCAGCGGGGACAGTGGATACTATGGCTACACCTTC. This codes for CASSGDSGYYGYTF.

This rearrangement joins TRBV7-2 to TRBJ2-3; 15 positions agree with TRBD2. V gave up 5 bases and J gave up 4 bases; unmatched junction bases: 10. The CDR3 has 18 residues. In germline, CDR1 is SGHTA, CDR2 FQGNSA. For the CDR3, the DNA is TGTGCCAGCAGCCTTGGACTAGCGGGGGGGCCAAGCGCAGATACGCAGTATTTT. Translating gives CASSLGLAGGPSADTQYF.

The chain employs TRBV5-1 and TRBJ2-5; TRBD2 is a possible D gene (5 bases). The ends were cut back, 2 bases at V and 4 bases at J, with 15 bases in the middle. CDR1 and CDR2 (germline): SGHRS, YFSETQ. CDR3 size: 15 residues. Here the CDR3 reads CASSFGGSGLETQYF. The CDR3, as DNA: TGCGCCAGCAGCTTTGGCGGGTCGGGATTAGAGACCCAGTACTTC.

CDR3 sequence: CASSLVQGETQYF. The CDR3 coding sequence is TGTGCCAGCAGCTTGGTACAGGGAGAGACCCAGTACTTC. V gene TRBV5-4 combines with J gene TRBJ2-5, with D perhaps TRBD1 (6 bases). There are 13 residues in the CDR3. Per the germline V gene, CDR1 is SGHNT and CDR2 is YYREEE (reference sequence). Trimming left V 0 bases short and J 4 bases short, with 7 bases between.

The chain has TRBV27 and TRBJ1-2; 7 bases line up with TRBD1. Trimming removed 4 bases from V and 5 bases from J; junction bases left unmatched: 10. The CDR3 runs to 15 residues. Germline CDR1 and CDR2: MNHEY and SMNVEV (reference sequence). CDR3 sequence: CASSSLGTASYGYTF. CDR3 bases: TGTGCCAGCAGTTCCCTTGGGACAGCCTCATATGGCTACACCTTC.

The CDR3 DNA follows: TGTGCCAGCAGTCCCCCACTCCTCTCTGGAAACACCATATATTTT. It codes for CASSPPLLSGNTIYF. The V call is TRBV28, the J call TRBJ1-3; D gene ambiguous. This CDR3 spans 15 amino acids. The germline V gene encodes CDR1 MDHEN and CDR2 SYDVKM. The V end lost 5 bases, the J end lost 0 bases, and 11 bases lay between the germline ends.

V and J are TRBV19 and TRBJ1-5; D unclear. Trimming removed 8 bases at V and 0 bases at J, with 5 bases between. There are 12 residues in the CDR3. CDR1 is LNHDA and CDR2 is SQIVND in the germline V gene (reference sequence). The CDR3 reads CASAYSNQPQHF. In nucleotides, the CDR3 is TGTGCCAGTGCCTATAGCAATCAGCCCCAGCATTTT.

Here the CDR3 reads CASSSSPNEKLFF. CDR3 DNA sequence: TGTGCCAGCAGCTCCTCTCCTAATGAAAAACTGTTTTTT. The chain recombines TRBV2 with TRBJ1-4; D remains ambiguous. Trimming stripped 6 bases from V and 3 bases from J, with 8 bases between. This CDR3 has 13 amino acids. The germline CDR1 and CDR2 sequences are SNHLY and FYNNEI.

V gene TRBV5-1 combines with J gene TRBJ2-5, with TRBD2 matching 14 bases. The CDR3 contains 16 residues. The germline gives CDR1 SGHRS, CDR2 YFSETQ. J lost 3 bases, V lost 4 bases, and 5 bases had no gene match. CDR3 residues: CASSRGLAGVEETQYF. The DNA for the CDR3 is TGCGCCAGCAGCAGGGGACTAGCGGGAGTCGAAGAGACCCAGTACTTC.

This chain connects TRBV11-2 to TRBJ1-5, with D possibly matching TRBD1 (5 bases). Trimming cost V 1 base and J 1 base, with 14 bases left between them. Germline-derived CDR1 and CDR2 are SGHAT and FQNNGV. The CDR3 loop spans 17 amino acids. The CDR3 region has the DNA TGTGCCAGCAGCTTAGGAACGGGGGGAGGGAGCAATCAGCCCCAGCATTTT. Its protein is CASSLGTGGGSNQPQHF.

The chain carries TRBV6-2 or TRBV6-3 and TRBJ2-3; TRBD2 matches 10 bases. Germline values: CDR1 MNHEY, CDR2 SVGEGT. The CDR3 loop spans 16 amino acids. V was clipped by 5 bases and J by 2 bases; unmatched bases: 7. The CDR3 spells CASSDGLADNTDTQYF. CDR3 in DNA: TGTGCCAGCAGTGACGGACTAGCGGACAACACAGATACGCAGTATTTT.

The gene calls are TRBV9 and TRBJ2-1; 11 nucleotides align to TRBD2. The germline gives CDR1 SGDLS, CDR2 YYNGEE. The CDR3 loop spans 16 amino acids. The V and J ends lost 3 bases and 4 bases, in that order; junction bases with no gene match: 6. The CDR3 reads CASSAGLAAYYNEQFF. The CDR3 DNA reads TGTGCCAGCAGCGCGGGACTAGCGGCCTATTACAATGAGCAGTTCTTC.

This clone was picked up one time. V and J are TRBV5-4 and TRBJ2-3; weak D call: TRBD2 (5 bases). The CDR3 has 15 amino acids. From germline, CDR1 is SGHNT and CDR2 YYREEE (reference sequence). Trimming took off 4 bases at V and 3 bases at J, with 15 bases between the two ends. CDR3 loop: CASSLPGVGTDTQYF. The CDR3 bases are TGTGCCAGCAGCCTACCCGGGGTTGGGACAGATACGCAGTATTTT.

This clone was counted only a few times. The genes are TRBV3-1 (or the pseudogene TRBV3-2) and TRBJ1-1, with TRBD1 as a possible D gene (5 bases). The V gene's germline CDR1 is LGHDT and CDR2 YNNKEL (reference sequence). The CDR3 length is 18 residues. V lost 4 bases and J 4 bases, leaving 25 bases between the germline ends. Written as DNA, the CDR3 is TGTGCCAGCAGCCGGAGGCCCGAGGGGTGGGGGGATGGCACTGAAGCTTTCTTT. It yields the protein CASSRRPEGWGDGTEAFF.

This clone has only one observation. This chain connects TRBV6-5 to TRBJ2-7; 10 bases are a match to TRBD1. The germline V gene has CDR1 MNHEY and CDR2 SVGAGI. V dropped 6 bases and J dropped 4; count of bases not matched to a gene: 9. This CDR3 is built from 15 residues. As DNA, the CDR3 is TGTGCCAGCAGATCCGGACAGGGGGTTGATTACGAGCAGTACTTC. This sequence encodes CASRSGQGVDYEQYF.

This CDR3 reads CASRPGPGDYGYTF. CDR3 coding DNA: TGCGCCAGCAGGCCGGGGCCGGGGGACTATGGCTACACCTTC. The chain is built from TRBV5-1 and TRBJ1-2; weak D call: TRBD1 (5 bases). Trimming removed 5 bases at V and 3 bases at J, with 14 bases between. This CDR3 is 14 amino acids long. CDR1 SGHRS and CDR2 YFSETQ come from the germline V gene.

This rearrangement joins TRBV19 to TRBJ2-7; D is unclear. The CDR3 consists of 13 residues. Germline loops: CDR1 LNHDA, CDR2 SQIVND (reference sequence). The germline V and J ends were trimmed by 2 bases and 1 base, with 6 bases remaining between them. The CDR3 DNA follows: TGTGCCAGTAGTATATCCCTATCCTACGAGCAGTACTTC. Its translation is CASSISLSYEQYF.

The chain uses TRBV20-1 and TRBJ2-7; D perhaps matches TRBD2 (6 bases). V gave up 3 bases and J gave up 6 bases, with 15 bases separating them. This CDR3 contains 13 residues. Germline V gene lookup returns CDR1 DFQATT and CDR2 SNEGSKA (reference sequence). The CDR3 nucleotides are TGCAGTGCTAGTCGGAGGGACGGGAGCGAGCAGTACTTC. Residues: CSASRRDGSEQYF.